This T cell receptor (beta chain) was captured in a study of T cells in tumors after PD-1 blockade. Turning to the study itself: A subset received ongoing vismodegib 150 mg daily alongside anti-PD-1 therapy. Tumor samples yielded approximately 20-fold more depth than single-cell TCR sequencing.

The V end was cut by 5 bases, the J end by 4 bases, with 11 bases between. This CDR3 comprises 13 residues. Using immunoSEQ multiplex PCR, the repertoire was profiled, and TCRdb retains in-frame clones only, with some absent. The sample has 8,200 or so clones, roughly 60% seen once. In the case of this clone: Its antigen is not identified.

Stated time point: second of two post-therapy site-matched biopsies roughly 8 weeks apart. Template: tumor biopsy or peripheral blood genomic DNA, roughly 550-6,004 ng per sample. General study points: After therapy, most expanded exhausted CD8+ clones were absent pre-treatment, suggesting clonal replacement.

V usage is TRBV12-3 or TRBV12-4 and J usage is TRBJ1-1; tentatively, D is TRBD1 (5 bases). This sequence originates from a human donor with basal cell carcinoma. The material was tumor tissue, obtained after anti-PD-1 treatment. CDR3 amino acids: CASSGIGGTEAFF. CDR3 DNA: TGTGCCAGCAGTGGTATTGGGGGCACTGAAGCTTTCTTT.